This TCR beta chain stems from a study of radiation and T cells in renal cell carcinoma. On this clone itself: Its target is unknown.

The time point: baseline pretreatment blood. Described treatment: 15 Gy SBRT to primary tumor, nephrectomy 4 weeks later. Whole-study findings and limits: From baseline, blood top tumor clonotypes peaked at 2 weeks post-radiation.

Data came from immunoSEQ multiplex PCR; TCRdb stores just in-frame clones and leaves some out. The repertoire holds 100,000 to 150,000 clones, roughly 80% seen once, with 2.5% to 3.5% in the top ten. This CDR3 spans 14 amino acids. This sample comprised blood, obtained from a patient whose treatment included radiotherapy and nephrectomy. This sequence was found in a woman aged 55-70 years with renal cell carcinoma. The chain couples TRBV12-2 to TRBJ1-2; TRBD1 is taken as the D call from the table, unchecked against the DNA. TRBV12-2 is tagged as a pseudogene. Here the CDR3 DNA reads TGTGCAAGTCGCTTCAGTCCGGACAGCTATGGCTACACCTTC. It codes for CASRFSPDSYGYTF.